A selection of T cell receptor beta chains follows, all from one sample in a study of control samples from healthy donors and cancer patients. The assay was immunoSEQ multiplex PCR, and TCRdb's table has in-frame clones only and misses some. The sample lists some 190,000 clones; about 90% were seen once. Sequencing was done on a sample of blood. These receptor sequences come from a man younger than 45 in good health. Each CDR3 is given with its conserved first and last residue. D genes are given only for firm matches. Size is stated for part of the rows, as once, few or many counts, or as a class when the clone is expanded.

abundance	d_gene	v_gene	j_gene	CDR3nt	CDR3aa
-	-	TRBV29-1	TRBJ1-2	TGCAGCGTAGTCCCCCAGGGGAAGGACTATGGCTACACCTTC	CSVVPQGKDYGYTF
-	-	TRBV5-5	TRBJ1-5	TGTGCCAGCAGCTTGGTAGTCGGGAATACGCCCCAGCATTTT	CASSLVVGNTPQHF
-	TRBD1	TRBV5-1	TRBJ2-3	TGCGCCAGCAGCTTAGGGACAGGGACCCTCACAGATACGCAGTATTTT	CASSLGTGTLTDTQYF
-	-	TRBV20-1	TRBJ2-7	TGCAGTGCTAGTAGAGCCCGCCAGGGAGAATACGAGCAGTACTTC	CSASRARQGEYEQYF
-	TRBD1	TRBV30	TRBJ1-2	TGTGCCTGGAGTAGACAGGGGCACGGATATGGCTACACCTTC	CAWSRQGHGYGYTF
-	-	TRBV12-3/TRBV12-4	TRBJ1-1	TGTGCCAGCAGCCTAGGGGGTAACACTGAAGCTTTCTTT	CASSLGGNTEAFF
-	-	TRBV6-5	TRBJ1-4	TGTGCCAGCAGGCGGGAGGGCAATGAAAAACTGTTTTTT	CASRREGNEKLFF
-	-	TRBV14	TRBJ1-1	TGTGCCAGCAGCCAAGATTGGGGAAACACTGAAGCTTTCTTT	CASSQDWGNTEAFF
-	-	TRBV11-2	TRBJ1-2	TGTGCCAGCAGCTTCCAGGGGTTGAACTATGGCTACACCTTC	CASSFQGLNYGYTF
-	TRBD1	TRBV9	TRBJ2-1	TGTGCCAGCAGCGCGACAGGGTTAGCCTACAATGAGCAGTTCTTC	CASSATGLAYNEQFF
-	TRBD1	TRBV27	TRBJ1-5	TGTGCCAGCAGTCCCCGGACAGGGCAAAATCAGCCCCAGCATTTT	CASSPRTGQNQPQHF
-	-	TRBV9	TRBJ2-1	TGTGCCAGCAGAACCTCAGAAGACTTCGGTGAGCAGTTCTTC	CASRTSEDFGEQFF
-	-	TRBV2	TRBJ2-3	TGTGCCATTTCCGGGACAACCACAGATACGCAGTATTTT	CAISGTTTDTQYF
-	-	TRBV18	TRBJ1-1	TGTGCCAGCTCACCTGATGCGGGGAACACTGAAGCTTTCTTT	CASSPDAGNTEAFF
-	-	TRBV7-9	TRBJ1-1	TGTGCCAGCAGCTTAGCGGTTGGTGGGGGTGAAGCTTTCTTT	CASSLAVGGGEAFF
once	-	TRBV7-3	TRBJ2-1	TGTGCCAGCAGCTTAAGGGTCAATGAGCAGTTCTTC	CASSLRVNEQFF
-	-	TRBV30	TRBJ2-2	TGTGCCTGGAGAGTTAGAGGGGCCCGTTCCCGGTGGACCGGGGAGCTGTTTTTT	CAWRVRGARSRWTGELFF
-	-	TRBV7-2	TRBJ2-3	TGTGCCAGCAGCTTAGTCCTAGCTCGCACAGATACGCAGTATTTT	CASSLVLARTDTQYF
-	-	TRBV5-6	TRBJ2-6	TGTGCCAGCAGCTTACTCGACAGGCCTGGGGCCAACGTCCTGACTTTC	CASSLLDRPGANVLTF
-	-	TRBV15	TRBJ1-1	TGTGCCACCAGCAGAGAATTTGGGAACACTGAAGCTTTCTTT	CATSREFGNTEAFF
-	TRBD2	TRBV7-3	TRBJ2-1	TGTGCCAGCAGTTCGACTAGCGGGAGATACAATGAGCAGTTCTTC	CASSSTSGRYNEQFF
-	-	TRBV18	TRBJ1-5	TGTGCCAGCTCACCAGACAGGAGCCTTCAGCCCCAGCATTTT	CASSPDRSLQPQHF
-	-	TRBV5-1	TRBJ2-7	TGCGCCAGCAGCTTGGACAGGGCCGAGCAGTACTTC	CASSLDRAEQYF
-	TRBD1	TRBV5-1	TRBJ1-6	TGCGCCAGCAGCCAAGACAGGGGGCCTTCACCCCTCCACTTT	CASSQDRGPSPLHF
-	-	TRBV2	TRBJ1-4	TGTGCCAGCAGTGAAGCGGGGCTCAGGGGTGAAAAACTGTTTTTT	CASSEAGLRGEKLFF
-	TRBD2	TRBV30	TRBJ2-2	TGTGCCTGGGCCCGGGGGGGCCCCGGGGAGCTGTTTTTT	CAWARGGPGELFF
-	TRBD1	TRBV25-1	TRBJ1-2	TGTGCCAGCAGTGAGGGACAGCGACCTGGCTACACCTTC	CASSEGQRPGYTF
-	-	TRBV19	TRBJ1-6	TGTGCCAGTAATTACAGAAACAATTCACCCCTCCACTTT	CASNYRNNSPLHF
-	-	TRBV6-5	TRBJ1-1	TGTGCCGGGGGTGGGTTGACTGAAGCTTTCTTT	CAGGGLTEAFF
-	-	TRBV15	TRBJ2-3	TGTGCCACCAGCCCGCATGGTCCCCTCCAGGGTTATACGCAGTATTTT	CATSPHGPLQGYTQYF
-	TRBD2	TRBV24-1	TRBJ2-1	TGTGCCACCAGTGCTGGCCCTGACGGGGGGGCAAGGGAGCAGTTCTTC	CATSAGPDGGAREQFF
-	-	TRBV6-5	TRBJ1-2	TGTGCCTCCAGGGGCAGGACCAACGAAGGCCGCTACACCTTC	CASRGRTNEGRYTF
-	TRBD2	TRBV19	TRBJ2-1	TGTGCCAGTACGGGGACTAGCGGAGCCTACAATGAGCAGTTCTTC	CASTGTSGAYNEQFF
once	TRBD1	TRBV27	TRBJ1-6	TGTGCCAGCAGTCGCAGGGGGAGCTCCTATAATTCACCCCTCCACTTT	CASSRRGSSYNSPLHF
-	-	TRBV3-1/TRBV3-2	TRBJ2-7	TGTGCCAGCAGCCTCAGGGGAGGTCTTGGGGCTGAGCAGTACTTC	CASSLRGGLGAEQYF
-	-	TRBV5-6	TRBJ1-2	TGTGCCAGCAGCTTGGTCGCATCGACGGTCTCGGGAGGCTACACCTTC	CASSLVASTVSGGYTF
-	TRBD1	TRBV6-5	TRBJ2-6	TGTGCCAGCAGCCAGGACAGGGCTGGGGCCAACGTCCTGACTTTC	CASSQDRAGANVLTF
-	-	TRBV16	TRBJ2-2	TGTGCCAGCAGCCAAAGTGATACCGGGGAGCTGTTTTTT	CASSQSDTGELFF
once	-	TRBV5-1	TRBJ1-2	TGCGCCAGCAGCCCCAACGCAAGAGATGGCTACACCTTC	CASSPNARDGYTF
once	-	TRBV28	TRBJ1-4	TGTGCCAGCAGTTTCCTCGGGGTAACAGCGTTTGGTGAAAAACTGTTTTTT	CASSFLGVTAFGEKLFF
-	TRBD2	TRBV5-3	TRBJ2-7	TGTGCCAGAAGTCCTGTACTAGCGGGGGGGCTTGACGAGCAGTACTTC	CARSPVLAGGLDEQYF
-	-	TRBV2	TRBJ2-7	TGTGCCAGCAGTGAATTCGGACAGCACTACGAGCAGTACTTC	CASSEFGQHYEQYF
-	-	TRBV3-1/TRBV3-2	TRBJ2-2	TGTGCCAGCAGCCAAGATCACATGGCCGGGGAGCTGTTTTTT	CASSQDHMAGELFF
-	TRBD1	TRBV11-2	TRBJ1-4	TGTGCCAGCAGCTTAAGGGGGCTGGGAGAAAAACTGTTTTTT	CASSLRGLGEKLFF
once	-	TRBV13	TRBJ2-7	TGTGCCAGCAGTTCCCGGGACGCAAGCTCCTACGAGCAGTACTTC	CASSSRDASSYEQYF
-	TRBD1	TRBV14	TRBJ1-1	TGTGCCAGCAGCCTCCCCACCGGGACAGTCATTACTGAAGCTTTCTTT	CASSLPTGTVITEAFF
-	TRBD2	TRBV19	TRBJ2-1	TGTGCCAGTAGTATCAGCGGGGGGACTTCCTACAATGAGCAGTTCTTC	CASSISGGTSYNEQFF
-	TRBD2	TRBV5-4	TRBJ2-3	TGTGCCAGCAGCCCCTCTAGCGGGGGGGCGAAAGTGGGTACGCAGTATTTT	CASSPSSGGAKVGTQYF
-	-	TRBV14	TRBJ1-4	TGTGCCAGCAGCCCGGACAGAGGTTTCGAAAAACTGTTTTTT	CASSPDRGFEKLFF
-	TRBD1	TRBV6-5	TRBJ2-7	TGTGCCAGCAGTTACCGGGACAGCGGTGACGAGCAGTACTTC	CASSYRDSGDEQYF
-	-	TRBV5-1	TRBJ1-1	TGCGCCAGCAGCTTGGCGTCCAGGGAGCCTGAAGCTTTCTTT	CASSLASREPEAFF
-	-	TRBV20-1	TRBJ2-1	TGCAGTGCTAGTGCTGGCGGGGTCTACAATGAGCAGTTCTTC	CSASAGGVYNEQFF
-	-	TRBV27	TRBJ1-5	TGTGCCAGTATCAGACCGAATAATCAGCCCCAGCATTTT	CASIRPNNQPQHF